This record concerns one TCR beta chain sequence. This clone was counted once. The antigen it recognizes is unknown. No quality values exist for individual bases; no much larger clone is one base distant. On a MiSeq, deep resolution sequencing aimed for a depth between 1 in 1 million and 1 in 200,000 T cells, with each clonotype covered approximately 10x on average. TCR beta libraries were generated with the immunoSEQ hsTCRB Kit. The authors processed their data as follows. Data were analyzed with ImmunoSEQ Data Assistant and ImmunoSEQ Analyzer, with V, D and J genes assigned per IMGT definitions. Clonality, which ranges from 0 to 1, was calculated by subtracting the normalized Shannon entropy of productive rearrangement frequencies from one. Only overrepresented clonotypes making up at least 0.05% of the repertoire of each patient were included in the public clonotype analysis. Repertoires from around 13 age-matched healthy donors in immuneACCESS were used as clonality controls. Held by TCRdb, this immuneACCESS table contains in-frame sequences only and omits some clones. Under half of the omission traces to an unresolved V gene where checked; the cause of the rest is unknown. That table gives V, J and clone size, and the DNA gave D and trimming. This sample has about 150,000 clones in its table, and around 76% of those were observed once. The ten largest clones take up around 4.9% of the sample.

The meaning of the sample's time point label: roughly 2 years on ibrutinib. For TCR beta library preparation, about 2.2 micrograms of genomic DNA were extracted from the cryopreserved PBMCs. Longitudinal blood samples from CLL patients receiving ibrutinib monotherapy were subjected to high-throughput TCR beta sequencing. The patients took part in an open-label, single-center phase 2 trial of ibrutinib monotherapy. This sample is drawn from a study of cytotoxic CD8 clonotypes in ibrutinib-treated CLL (dated by TCRdb to about 2021). The study in broad terms: The cohort had 11 relapsed/refractory and around 14 treatment-naive patients; some 17 were IGHV unmutated. Responses were partial in around 25 patients and complete in 2; after median roughly 69 months follow-up, some 15 stayed in remission and some twelve progressed. Samples at response were collected after a median of approximately twelve months of treatment, with a range of about 6 to 40 months. An average of 255,043 productive templates and 94,082 productive rearrangements was obtained per sample. Of the approximately 87 participants in the trial, about two dozen had longitudinal samples available. Cryopreserved peripheral blood mononuclear cells were collected at three points: before therapy, at response, and at either sustained remission or disease progression. All remission and progressive disease samples were collected while patients were still receiving ibrutinib. General study outcomes and caveats: Public clonotypes were rare and either shrank or stayed stable during treatment, and the rise in clonality at ibrutinib response reflected expansion of private clonotypes. Sustained-remission and progressing patients did not have matched sampling times, and lymph node repertoires were not examined. Baseline clonality exceeded that of age-matched healthy donors and correlated strongly with circulating CD8+ T-cell counts. Clonality increased at ibrutinib response, stayed stable in sustained remission, and fell back toward baseline at progression.

In the germline V gene, CDR1 corresponds to SGHRS and CDR2 to YFSETQ. The V and J ends are trimmed by 4 bases and 1 base, leaving 15 bases between them. The cysteine opens and the phenylalanine closes a CDR3 of 15 amino acids. The kept DNA is CDR3 alone, 45 bases in frame from the first base. The chain uses TRBV5-1 and TRBJ2-7; no D gene call is confident. The sequences come from PBMCs, collected after 24 months of ibrutinib treatment. The clonotype originates from a human donor with chronic lymphocytic leukemia. The CDR3 loop reads CASSPGPPPSYEQYF. The DNA reads TGCGCCAGCAGCCCCGGGCCACCGCCGTCCTACGAGCAGTACTTC.